Presented here are 25 T cell receptor beta chains from one specimen sequenced in a study of blood T cell repertoires in COVID-19. Here immunoSEQ multiplex PCR was the method, and the copy in TCRdb shows in-frame clones only, minus some. The sample records some 270,000 clones, about four fifths being singletons. Sample: peripheral blood. The receptors stem from a person between 70 and 80 years old with COVID-19, enrolled during active disease.

The V call is TRBV5-4, the J call TRBJ1-1; D is unresolved. This CDR3 region has 15 residues. The germline V gene encodes CDR1 SGHNT and CDR2 YYREEE (reference sequence). V was pared by 6 bases and J by 0 bases, with 15 bases between. CDR3 residues: CASTGRRGMNTEAFF. DNA for the CDR3: TGTGCCAGCACCGGCCGGAGAGGAATGAACACTGAAGCTTTCTTT. Combining the CDR3 with reference TRBV5-4 and TRBJ1-1 gives the whole variable domain ETGVTQSPTHLIKTRGQQVTLRCSSQSGHNTVSWYQQALGQGPQFIFQYYREEENGRGNFPPRFSGLQFPNYSSELNVNALELDDSALYLCASTGRRGMNTEAFFGQGTRLTVV.

DNA of the CDR3: TGTGCCAGCAGTGGATGGGACAGGACTAACTATGGCTACACCTTC. Its protein product is CASSGWDRTNYGYTF. V usage is TRBV2 and J usage is TRBJ1-2; the match to TRBD1 covers 8 bases. This CDR3 has 15 amino acids. The ends lost 4 bases at V and 0 bases at J; junction bases unmatched: 4. The V gene's germline CDR1 is SNHLY and CDR2 FYNNEI.

The V and J genes are TRBV19 and TRBJ2-1, with TRBD2 matching 9 bases. V was pared by 3 bases and J by 0 bases, with 3 bases of the junction left unmatched. The CDR3 is made up of 16 amino acids. Germline CDR1 and CDR2: LNHDA and SQIVND (reference sequence). This CDR3 is CASSMREGSSYNEQFF. The CDR3 coding sequence is TGTGCCAGTAGTATGCGGGAGGGGAGCTCCTACAATGAGCAGTTCTTC.

The rearrangement uses TRBV28 and TRBJ1-1, with a weak D call TRBD1 (6 bases). Deletions cut 6 bases from V and 1 base from J, with 15 bases between. This CDR3 has 15 amino acids. Germline CDR1 reads MDHEN; CDR2 reads SYDVKM. The chain's CDR3 is CASRVRTAKNTEAFF. CDR3 nucleotide sequence: TGTGCCAGCAGAGTTAGGACAGCGAAGAACACTGAAGCTTTCTTT.

The CDR3: CASTGGPYGYTF. CDR3 in DNA: TGTGCCTCCACAGGGGGCCCCTATGGCTACACCTTC. This chain uses TRBV10-3 with TRBJ1-2; TRBD1 matches at 9 bases. The CDR3 extends over 12 amino acids. The junction had 5 bases not matched to a gene; V was cut back by 11 bases and J by 4 bases. Per germline, CDR1 ENHRY and CDR2 SYGVKD.

The rearrangement uses TRBV5-1 and TRBJ2-7; D might be TRBD1 (6 bases). V gave up 3 bases and J gave up 3 bases, with 16 bases separating them. Per the germline V gene, CDR1 is SGHRS and CDR2 is YFSETQ. There are 15 residues in the CDR3. CDR3 sequence reads: CASSSQAGQHYEQYF. The CDR3 nucleotides read TGCGCCAGCAGCTCCCAGGCTGGACAGCACTACGAGCAGTACTTC.

This clone was picked up one time. This chain connects TRBV5-1 to TRBJ2-7; D unresolved. V was clipped by 1 base and J by 0 bases, with 8 bases between them. The CDR3 is 14 residues long. CDR1 and CDR2 (germline): SGHRS, YFSETQ. CDR3 in DNA: TGCGCCAGCAGCTTGACACAGACCTCCTACGAGCAGTACTTC. Translating gives CASSLTQTSYEQYF.

This chain links TRBV15 with TRBJ1-1; D may be TRBD1 (5 bases). Looked up from germline, CDR1 is LNHNV and CDR2 is YYDKDF (reference sequence). CDR3 length equals 12 residues. Trimming removed 3 bases from V and 11 bases from J, with 13 bases in between. CDR3 amino acids: CATSRDRRGAFF. CDR3 nucleotide sequence: TGTGCCACCAGCAGGGATAGACGGGGGGCTTTCTTT.

The CDR3 DNA reads as TGTGCCAGCACCAAAGCGGGGGGAGCGGCCAAAAACATTCAGTACTTC. Translated, it gives CASTKAGGAAKNIQYF. This chain links TRBV28 with TRBJ2-4, with 9 bases that match TRBD2. Germline loops: CDR1 MDHEN, CDR2 SYDVKM. J lost 1 base, V lost 7 bases, and 8 bases had no gene match. This CDR3 region has 16 residues.

This chain connects TRBV10-3 to TRBJ2-7; no clear D. There are 13 residues in the CDR3. V was pared by 1 base and J by 6 bases, with 10 bases between. Germline V gene data show CDR1 as ENHRY and CDR2 as SYGVKD. CDR3 nucleotides: TGTGCCATCAGTGAGTACGGGTATGGCGAGCAGTACTTC. This gives the protein CAISEYGYGEQYF.

The rearrangement joins TRBV4-3 to TRBJ1-5, with TRBD1 matching over 8 bases. CDR3 size: 16 residues. Germline assignment: CDR1 LGHNA and CDR2 YSLEER. J gave up 0 bases and V 3 bases, and 4 bases lay outside the gene matches. CDR3 nucleotides: TGCGCCAGCAGCCAGGGGACAGGTTTTAGCAATCAGCCCCAGCATTTT. Residues: CASSQGTGFSNQPQHF.

This clone has ten or more counts. An end of the junction does not agree with germline; a read error may underlie this. The chain is built from TRBV3-1 (or the pseudogene TRBV3-2) and TRBJ2-5; 10 nucleotides match TRBD2. The germline CDR1 and CDR2 sequences are LGHDT and YNNKEL (reference sequence). CDR3 length: 13 residues. CDR3 DNA sequence: TGTGCCAGCAGCCAAGGAACTAGCGGGATTGGGGACTTC. Its protein product is CASSQGTSGIGDF.

This chain joins TRBV7-9 and TRBJ2-7; 7 nucleotides align to TRBD2. CDR1 is SEHNR, CDR2 FQNEAQ, per germline (reference sequence). Trimming at V came to 5 bases and at J to 7 bases, leaving 17 bases not matched to a gene. The CDR3 has 16 residues. CDR3 DNA: TGTGCCAGCAGCCCAAGGGGAGGGTCCGGCGGTGAAGAGCAGTACTTC. Encoded protein: CASSPRGGSGGEEQYF. The full variable domain, rest sourced from reference TRBV7-9 and TRBJ2-7, is DTGVSQNPRHKITKRGQNVTFRCDPISEHNRLYWYRQTLGQGPEFLTYFQNEAQLEKSRLLSDRFSAERPKGSFSTLEIQRTEQGDSAMYLCASSPRGGSGGEEQYFGPGTRLTVT.

The chain is built from TRBV5-5 and TRBJ1-1; the D is unclear. Germline lookup yields CDR1 SGHKS and CDR2 YYEKEE (reference sequence). The germline V and J ends were trimmed by 1 base and 2 bases, with 9 bases remaining between them. The CDR3 has 14 residues. In DNA form, the CDR3 reads TGTGCCAGCAGCTTGTTATCTACTAACACTGAAGCTTTCTTT. It specifies CASSLLSTNTEAFF.

For this clone: One end of the junction does not line up with germline, which may come from a read error. The chain carries TRBV6-2 or TRBV6-3 and TRBJ2-7, with TRBD1 matching over 9 bases. The CDR3 covers 14 residues. The germline gives CDR1 MNHEY, CDR2 SVGEGT. The chain's CDR3 is CASSFTPGTGSVIF. CDR3 sequence (DNA): TGTGCCAGCAGTTTTACCCCCGGGACAGGGTCGGTCATTTTC.

The chain employs TRBV11-1 and TRBJ1-3; possible D gene TRBD1, 5 bases. Trimming pared 5 bases from V and 2 bases from J, leaving 10 bases between. The germline gives CDR1 SGHAT, CDR2 FQDESV (reference sequence). The CDR3 covers 14 residues. The CDR3 reads CASSPDRAGNTIYF. The CDR3, as DNA: TGTGCCAGCAGCCCAGACAGAGCTGGAAACACCATATATTTT. The full variable domain, rest sourced from reference TRBV11-1 and TRBJ1-3, is EAEVAQSPRYKITEKSQAVAFWCDPISGHATLYWYRQILGQGPELLVQFQDESVVDDSQLPKDRFSAERLKGVDSTLKIQPAELGDSAMYLCASSPDRAGNTIYFGEGSWLTVV.

The chain carries TRBV7-9 and TRBJ2-7, with TRBD1 matching 11 bases. Germline assignment: CDR1 SEHNR and CDR2 FQNEAQ (reference sequence). Unmatched junction bases numbered 6, after V lost 5 bases and J lost 3 bases. CDR3 length equals 15 residues. The CDR3 loop is CASSPVGQGVYEQYF. CDR3 DNA: TGTGCCAGCAGCCCGGTGGGACAGGGGGTCTACGAGCAGTACTTC.

V usage is TRBV5-4 and J usage is TRBJ2-7; D gene unclear. This CDR3 comprises 11 residues. Trimming removed 6 bases at V and 5 bases at J, with 9 bases between. Looked up from germline, CDR1 is SGHNT and CDR2 is YYREEE (reference sequence). The CDR3 DNA sequence: TGTGCCAGCACCCCCCCGGACGAGCAGTACTTC. Protein sequence: CASTPPDEQYF.

This rearrangement joins TRBV5-1 to TRBJ2-7, with 10 nucleotides matching TRBD1. Trimming cost V 5 bases and J 2 bases; bases outside gene matches: 7. Germline V gene lookup returns CDR1 SGHRS and CDR2 YFSETQ. This CDR3 contains 15 residues. Written as DNA, the CDR3 is TGCGCCAGCAGTGATCCGGGACAGGGGACCTACGAGCAGTACTTC. As protein: CASSDPGQGTYEQYF.

The chain carries TRBV7-2 and TRBJ2-7; 10 nucleotides agree with TRBD2. The CDR3 is made up of 15 amino acids. V was pared by 5 bases and J by 4 bases, with 8 bases of the junction left unmatched. Germline-derived CDR1 and CDR2 are SGHTA and FQGNSA. In nucleotides, the CDR3 is TGTGCCAGCAGCCCAAAGACTAGCGGGTTGTACGAGCAGTACTTC. Its translation: CASSPKTSGLYEQYF.

This chain uses TRBV9 with TRBJ2-1; D may be TRBD2 (5 bases). CDR3 length equals 15 residues. Germline-derived CDR1 and CDR2 are SGDLS and YYNGEE. Trimming pared 0 bases from V and 10 bases from J, leaving 17 bases between. The CDR3 protein is CASSVDASRHREQFF. DNA for the CDR3: TGTGCCAGCAGCGTAGATGCTAGCCGGCACCGGGAGCAGTTCTTC.

The chain recombines TRBV4-3 with TRBJ1-2; TRBD1 might be the D (6 bases). The germline V gene encodes CDR1 LGHNA and CDR2 YSLEER. The CDR3 is made up of 15 amino acids. Deletions cut 1 base from V and 8 bases from J, with 17 bases between. The CDR3 loop is CASSQAGQGMRGYTF. Written as DNA, the CDR3 is TGCGCCAGCAGCCAAGCTGGGCAGGGGATGCGAGGCTACACCTTC.

The chain uses TRBV5-1 and TRBJ1-4, with TRBD1 matching over 8 bases. The CDR3 is made up of 16 amino acids. J lost 3 bases, V lost 4 bases, and 8 bases had no gene match. Germline loops: CDR1 SGHRS, CDR2 YFSETQ. CDR3 sequence (DNA): TGCGCCAGCAGCCGGACAGGGTCTGGAGCTAATGAAAAACTGTTTTTT. Translating it yields CASSRTGSGANEKLFF.

This chain connects TRBV15 to TRBJ1-2; TRBD1 matches 10 bases. The V and J ends lost 3 bases and 4 bases, in that order; junction bases with no gene match: 8. CDR3 length equals 16 residues. Per germline, CDR1 LNHNV and CDR2 YYDKDF (reference sequence). For the CDR3, the DNA is TGTGCCACCAGCAGGGCCGGGACAGGGGATATCTATGGCTACACCTTC. Residues: CATSRAGTGDIYGYTF.

This clone came up once. The V call is TRBV4-1, the J call TRBJ1-4, with TRBD1 matching 7 bases. The junction had 8 bases not matched to a gene; V was cut back by 6 bases and J by 7 bases. Per the germline V gene, CDR1 is MGHRA and CDR2 is YSYEKL. The CDR3 contains 14 residues. CDR3 amino acids: CASRPQGRSEKLFF. Written as DNA, the CDR3 is TGCGCCAGCAGACCACAGGGGAGGAGTGAAAAACTGTTTTTT.